This entry is about one TCR beta chain. What it binds is unknown. Profiled with immunoSEQ multiplex PCR; TCRdb holds only in-frame clones, not every one. The sample shows approximately 270,000 clones, about 94% of them seen only once. This sample stems from a study of T cell responses to AZD1222 COVID-19 vaccine. Findings and limits, study-wide: Clonal diversity may have been underestimated in mostly white British donors. CD4 TCRs linked to vaccination spanned spike, dominating at 160-218 and 743-854. Sampled repertoires all dated from after the peak T cell response.

Pooling covered second doses at about 4 or about 12 weeks. This CDR3 has 15 amino acids. Germline loops: CDR1 MGHDK, CDR2 SYGVNS. Trimming took 5 bases from V and 4 from J; bases not matched to a gene: 4. This sequence was found in an adult who received the AZD1222 COVID-19 vaccine. This specimen was peripheral blood, taken 28 days after the second AZD1222 dose. This rearrangement joins TRBV25-1 to TRBJ2-1; 11 bases match TRBD1. CDR3 sequence: CASSRTGGIYNEQFF. CDR3 bases: TGTGCCAGCAGTAGGACAGGGGGCATATACAATGAGCAGTTCTTC.